The text below deals with one T cell receptor (beta chain). Its specificity is unknown. This record belongs to a study of CD8 T cells in ankylosing spondylitis. TCRdb itself ran the 5' RACE reads through MiXCR, one entry per CDR3 protein. The data show about 400,000 distinct CDR3 sequences, around 24% seen once. The study, taken as a whole, reports: It appeared that ankylosing spondylitis blood was characterized by a TCR beta motif of fewer than 10 highly homologous variants.

This CDR3 spans 16 amino acids. Trimming took 4 bases from V and 1 from J; bases not matched to a gene: 6. Germline CDR1 SGHRS, CDR2 YFSETQ. The sequenced sample consisted of blood, either unsorted or a sorted T cell fraction (not recorded which). This chain links TRBV5-1 with TRBJ2-3; 10 nucleotides align to TRBD2. This receptor was identified in a male donor with ankylosing spondylitis. CDR3 sequence: CASSHPGTSGTDTQYF. CDR3 in DNA: TGCGCCAGCAGCCACCCCGGGACTAGCGGCACAGATACGCAGTATTTT.